This T cell receptor (beta chain) was documented in a study of early T cells in non-severe SARS-CoV-2 infection. Germline CDR1 is MNHEY and CDR2 is SMNVEV (reference sequence). The germline V and J ends were trimmed by 8 bases and 5 bases, with 9 bases remaining between them. This CDR3 is 11 amino acids long. TCRdb redid the calling of the 5' RACE reads with MiXCR, one entry per CDR3 protein. This table holds about 61,000 distinct CDR3 sequences, 12% found once. This clonotype appeared a few times. The TCR was taken from an adult who was a healthcare worker with PCR-confirmed SARS-CoV-2 infection or an uninfected control (not recorded which). The donor label of this sample is uncertain. The rearrangement uses TRBV27 and TRBJ2-5; weak D call: TRBD1 (5 bases). Sample: whole blood, taken at baseline. The CDR3 is CASAGHETQYF. CDR3 in DNA: TGTGCCAGCGCAGGGCATGAGACCCAGTACTTC.